This TCR beta chain appears in the sequencing data of a study of blood T cell repertoires in COVID-19. Whole-study context: Some COVID-19 samples were acute and others convalescent; all came from the United States, Italy and Spain.

Trimming cost V 6 bases and J 0 bases, with 15 bases left between them. Germline V gene lookup returns CDR1 MDHEN and CDR2 SYDVKM. The length of the CDR3 is 16 residues. The participants were between about 18 and 90 years old and came from under 25 US areas. Participants' reported clinical history set cohort assignment. Per the original data handling: Reference gene primer amplification yielded estimated nucleated cell counts. The repertoire was sequenced with immunoSEQ multiplex PCR; TCRdb's copy has only in-frame clones and lacks some. V and J calls and clone size are given by that table; D and trimming were obtained from the DNA. Among a few hundred thousand clones, 85% were seen once, and the ten largest hold about 19%. This clone was observed a single time.

The sequenced sample consisted of PBMCs or T cells enriched from blood (not recorded which). The chain recombines TRBV28 with TRBJ2-1; possible D gene TRBD2, 5 bases. This TCR was sampled from a man aged 35-49 years who had recovered from COVID-19. CDR3 in amino acids: CASRPRVNSSYNEQFF. DNA for the CDR3: TGTGCCAGCAGACCGAGGGTAAACAGCTCCTACAATGAGCAGTTCTTC.